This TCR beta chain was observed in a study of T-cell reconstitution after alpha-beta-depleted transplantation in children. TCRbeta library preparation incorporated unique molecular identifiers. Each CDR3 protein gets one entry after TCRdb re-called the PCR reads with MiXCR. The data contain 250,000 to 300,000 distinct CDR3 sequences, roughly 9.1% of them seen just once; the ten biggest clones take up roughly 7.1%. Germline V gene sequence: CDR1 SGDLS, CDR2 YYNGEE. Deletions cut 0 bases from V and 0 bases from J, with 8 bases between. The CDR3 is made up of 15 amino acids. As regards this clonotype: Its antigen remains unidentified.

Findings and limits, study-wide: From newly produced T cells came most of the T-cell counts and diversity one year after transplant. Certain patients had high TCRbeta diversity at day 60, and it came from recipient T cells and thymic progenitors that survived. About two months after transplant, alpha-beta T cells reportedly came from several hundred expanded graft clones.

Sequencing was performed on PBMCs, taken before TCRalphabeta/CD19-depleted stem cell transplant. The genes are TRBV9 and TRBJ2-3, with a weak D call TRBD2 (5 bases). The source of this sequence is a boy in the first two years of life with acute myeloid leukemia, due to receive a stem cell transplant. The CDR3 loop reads CASSVAAVSTDTQYF. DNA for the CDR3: TGTGCCAGCAGCGTAGCAGCGGTTAGCACAGATACGCAGTATTTT.